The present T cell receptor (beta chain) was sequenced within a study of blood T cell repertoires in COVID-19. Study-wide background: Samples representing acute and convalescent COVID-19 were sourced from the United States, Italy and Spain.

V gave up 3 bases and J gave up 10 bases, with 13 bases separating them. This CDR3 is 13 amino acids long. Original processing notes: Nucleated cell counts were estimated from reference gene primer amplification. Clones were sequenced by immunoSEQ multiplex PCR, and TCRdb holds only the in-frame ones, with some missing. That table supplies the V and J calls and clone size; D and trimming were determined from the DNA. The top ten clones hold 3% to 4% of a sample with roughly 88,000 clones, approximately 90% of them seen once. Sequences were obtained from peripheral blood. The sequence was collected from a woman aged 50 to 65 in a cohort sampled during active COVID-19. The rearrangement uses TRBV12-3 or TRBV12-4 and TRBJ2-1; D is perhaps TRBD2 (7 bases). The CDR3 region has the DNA TGTGCCAGCAGTTTGAGGACTAGGGGGGAGCAGTTCTTC. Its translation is CASSLRTRGEQFF.